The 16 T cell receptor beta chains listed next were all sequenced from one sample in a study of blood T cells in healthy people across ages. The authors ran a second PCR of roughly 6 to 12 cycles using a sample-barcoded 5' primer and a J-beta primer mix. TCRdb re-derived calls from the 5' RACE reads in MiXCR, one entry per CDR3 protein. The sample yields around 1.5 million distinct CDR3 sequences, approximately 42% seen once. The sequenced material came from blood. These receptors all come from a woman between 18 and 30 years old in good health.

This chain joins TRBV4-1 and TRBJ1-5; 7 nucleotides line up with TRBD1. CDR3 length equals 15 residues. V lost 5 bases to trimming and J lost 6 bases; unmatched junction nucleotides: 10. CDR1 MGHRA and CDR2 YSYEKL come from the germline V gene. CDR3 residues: CASSTPTGTIQPQHF. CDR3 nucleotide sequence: TGCGCCAGCAGCACCCCGACAGGGACGATTCAGCCCCAGCATTTT.

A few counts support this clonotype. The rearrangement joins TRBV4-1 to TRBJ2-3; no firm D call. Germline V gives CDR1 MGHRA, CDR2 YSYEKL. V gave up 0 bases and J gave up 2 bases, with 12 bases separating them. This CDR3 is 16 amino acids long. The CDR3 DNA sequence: TGCGCCAGCAGCCAAGATCCCAGCCCAAACACAGATACGCAGTATTTT. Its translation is CASSQDPSPNTDTQYF.

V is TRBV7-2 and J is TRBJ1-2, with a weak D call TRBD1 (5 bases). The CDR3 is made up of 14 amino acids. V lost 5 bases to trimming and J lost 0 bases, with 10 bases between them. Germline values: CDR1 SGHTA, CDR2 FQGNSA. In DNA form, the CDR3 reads TGTGCCAGCAGCCGACAGACTACTAACTATGGCTACACCTTC. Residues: CASSRQTTNYGYTF.

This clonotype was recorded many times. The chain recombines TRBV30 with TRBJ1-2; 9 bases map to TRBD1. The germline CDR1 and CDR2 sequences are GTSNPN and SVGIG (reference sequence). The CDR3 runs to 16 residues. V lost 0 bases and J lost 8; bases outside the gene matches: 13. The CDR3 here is CAWSVFRTGVPGGYTF. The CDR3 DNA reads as TGTGCCTGGAGTGTATTCCGGACAGGGGTTCCGGGAGGCTACACCTTC.

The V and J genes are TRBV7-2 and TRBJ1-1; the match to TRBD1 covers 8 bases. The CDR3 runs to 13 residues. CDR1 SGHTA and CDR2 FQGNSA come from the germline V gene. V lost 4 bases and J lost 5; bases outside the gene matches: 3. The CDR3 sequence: CASSSGGWTEAFF. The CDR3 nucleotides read TGTGCCAGCAGCTCAGGGGGCTGGACTGAAGCTTTCTTT.

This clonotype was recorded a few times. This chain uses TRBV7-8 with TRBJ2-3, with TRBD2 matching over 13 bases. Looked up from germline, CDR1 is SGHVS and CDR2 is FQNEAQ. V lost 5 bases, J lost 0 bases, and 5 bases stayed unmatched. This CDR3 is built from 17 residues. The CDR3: CASSKTSGGGSTDTQYF. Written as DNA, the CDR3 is TGTGCCAGCAGCAAAACTAGCGGGGGGGGTAGCACAGATACGCAGTATTTT.

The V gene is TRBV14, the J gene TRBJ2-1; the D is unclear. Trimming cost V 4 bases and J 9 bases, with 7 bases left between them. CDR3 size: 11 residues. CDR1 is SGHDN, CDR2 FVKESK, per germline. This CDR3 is CASSRVSEQFF. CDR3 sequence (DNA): TGTGCCAGCAGCCGAGTTAGTGAGCAGTTCTTC.

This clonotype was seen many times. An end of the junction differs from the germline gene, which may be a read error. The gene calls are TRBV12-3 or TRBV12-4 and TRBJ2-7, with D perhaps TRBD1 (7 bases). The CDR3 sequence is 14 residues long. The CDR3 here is CASSLAPGGYEQYF. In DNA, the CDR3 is TGTGCCAGCAGTCTAGCGCCAGGGGGCTACGAGCAGTACTTC.

The chain's CDR3 is CASSQDRPGQYDGYTF. CDR3 coding DNA: TGCGCCAGCAGCCAAGATCGTCCGGGGCAGTACGATGGCTACACCTTC. V is TRBV4-1 and J is TRBJ1-2; possible D gene TRBD1, 5 bases. V was shortened by 0 bases and J by 6 bases, with 17 bases between the two germline ends. The CDR3 consists of 16 residues. The germline CDR1 and CDR2 sequences are MGHRA and YSYEKL.

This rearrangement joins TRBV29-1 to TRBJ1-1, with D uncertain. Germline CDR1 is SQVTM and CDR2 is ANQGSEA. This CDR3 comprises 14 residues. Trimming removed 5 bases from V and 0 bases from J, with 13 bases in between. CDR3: CSVRLDGLNTEAFF. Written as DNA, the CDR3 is TGCAGCGTTCGTCTGGACGGGCTGAACACTGAAGCTTTCTTT. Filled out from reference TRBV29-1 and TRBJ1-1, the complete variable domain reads SAVISQKPSRDICQRGTSLTIQCQVDSQVTMMFWYRQQPGQSLTLIATANQGSEATYESGFVIDKFPISRPNLTFSTLTVSNMSPEDSSIYLCSVRLDGLNTEAFFGQGTRLTVV.

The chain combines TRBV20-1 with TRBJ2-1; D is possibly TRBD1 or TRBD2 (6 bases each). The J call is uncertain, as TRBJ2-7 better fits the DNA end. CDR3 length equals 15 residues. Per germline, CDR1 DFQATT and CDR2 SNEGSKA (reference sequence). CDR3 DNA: TGCAGTGCTCCGAACACGGGCGGGCGGGACAATGAGCAGTACTTC. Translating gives CSAPNTGGRDNEQYF.

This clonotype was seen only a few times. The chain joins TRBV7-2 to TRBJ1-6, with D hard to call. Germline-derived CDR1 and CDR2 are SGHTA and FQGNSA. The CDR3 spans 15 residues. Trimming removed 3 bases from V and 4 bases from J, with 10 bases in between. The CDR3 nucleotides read TGTGCCAGCAGCTTGCGGGATATTTATAATTCACCCCTCCACTTT. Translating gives CASSLRDIYNSPLHF.

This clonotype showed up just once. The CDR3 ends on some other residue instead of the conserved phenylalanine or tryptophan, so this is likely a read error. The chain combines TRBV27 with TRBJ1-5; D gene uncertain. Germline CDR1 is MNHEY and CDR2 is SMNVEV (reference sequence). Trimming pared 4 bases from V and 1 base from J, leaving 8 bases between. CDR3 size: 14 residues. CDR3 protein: CASSSLGSNQPQHS. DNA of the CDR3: TGTGCCAGCAGTTCCCTGGGGAGCAATCAGCCCCAGCATTCT.

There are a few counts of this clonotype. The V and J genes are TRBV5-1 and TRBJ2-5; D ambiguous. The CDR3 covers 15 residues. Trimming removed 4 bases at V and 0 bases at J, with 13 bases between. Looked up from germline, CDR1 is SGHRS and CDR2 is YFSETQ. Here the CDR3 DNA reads TGCGCCAGCAGCCCATACGTAGGGTACCAAGAGACCCAGTACTTC. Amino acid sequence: CASSPYVGYQETQYF. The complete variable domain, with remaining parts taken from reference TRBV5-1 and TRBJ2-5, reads KAGVTQTPRYLIKTRGQQVTLSCSPISGHRSVSWYQQTPGQGLQFLFEYFSETQRNKGNFPGRFSGRQFSNSRSEMNVSTLELGDSALYLCASSPYVGYQETQYFGPGTRLLVL.

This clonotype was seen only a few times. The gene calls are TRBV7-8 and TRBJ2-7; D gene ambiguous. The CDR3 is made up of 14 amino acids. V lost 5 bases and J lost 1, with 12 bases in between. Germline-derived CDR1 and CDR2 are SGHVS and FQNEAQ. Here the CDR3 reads CASSEGTWSYEQYF. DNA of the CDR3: TGTGCCAGCAGCGAAGGAACCTGGTCCTACGAGCAGTACTTC. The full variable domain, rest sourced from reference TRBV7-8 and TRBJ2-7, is GAGVSQSPRYKVAKRGQDVALRCDPISGHVSLFWYQQALGQGPEFLTYFQNEAQLDKSGLPSDRFFAERPEGSVSTLKIQRTQQEDSAVYLCASSEGTWSYEQYFGPGTRLTVT.

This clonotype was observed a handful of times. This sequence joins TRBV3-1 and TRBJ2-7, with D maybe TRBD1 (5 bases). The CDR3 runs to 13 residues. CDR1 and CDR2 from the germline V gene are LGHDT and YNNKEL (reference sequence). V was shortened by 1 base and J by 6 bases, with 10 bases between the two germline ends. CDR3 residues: CASSQVRGSEQYF. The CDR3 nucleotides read TGTGCCAGCAGCCAAGTAAGGGGAAGCGAGCAGTACTTC.